This T cell receptor (beta chain) was captured in a study of PD-L1 blockade in urothelial cancer. The wider study: Patients commenced intravenous atezolizumab, 1,200 mg every 3 weeks, at some point between 2012 and 2014. Samples of blood were analyzed 3 weeks (second dose) and 6 weeks after treatment start.

This CDR3 is built from 20 residues. Regarding the study as a whole: For durable-benefit patients, tumor-associated blood clones expanded more at 3 weeks. Better progression-free and overall survival followed lower pretreatment blood clonality.

Concerning this clone: Its specificity is not known.

Assay: immunoSEQ multiplex PCR; the TCRdb copy retains only in-frame clones and omits some. The table includes 90,000 to 120,000 clones, approximately 86% detected once. The J gene is TRBJ2-7, the V gene TRBV21-1; TRBD2 is taken as the D call from the table, unchecked against the DNA. TRBV21-1 is a recognized pseudogene. Sequencing used PBMCs, obtained around atezolizumab (anti-PD-L1) treatment. This clonotype originated in a man aged 45 to 65 with urothelial cancer. DNA of the CDR3: TGTGCCAGCAGCACCTGGACTAGCGGGAGTCGTAAGTTCTATTCCTACGAGCAGTACTTC. It is translated as CASSTWTSGSRKFYSYEQYF.